This TCR beta chain was sequenced during a study of T cells in Graves' hyperthyroidism and ophthalmopathy. From germline, CDR1 is ENHRY and CDR2 SYGVKD. This CDR3 is built from 14 residues. Authors of the study amplified TCR beta CDR3 regions from RNA transcripts. The HTBI set primed first-round TCR CDR3 RT-PCR. Each CDR3 protein gets one entry after TCRdb re-called the multiplex PCR reads with MiXCR. Here the sample spans 750,000 to 950,000 distinct CDR3 sequences, about two fifths being singletons. Recently diagnosed hyperthyroidism of less than 2 months' duration affected patients aged 18 to 65. 10 ml of fresh peripheral blood supplied the PBMCs. This clonotype was recorded many times. What it recognizes is unknown. A junction end diverges from the germline sequence, so it may reflect a read error. Study-wide results and limits: A model of 13 V-J features distinguished ophthalmopathy from stable hyperthyroidism. Blood also contained most expanded thyroid clonotypes above 0.001.

The chain recombines TRBV10-3 with TRBJ1-6; D remains ambiguous. The sequencing input was blood. The clonotype comes from a man aged 18-30 years with Graves' hyperthyroidism. The CDR3 loop reads CAISGADVASLLHF. The CDR3 DNA reads TGTGCCATCAGTGGGGCCGATGTGGCTTCACTCCTCCACTTT.